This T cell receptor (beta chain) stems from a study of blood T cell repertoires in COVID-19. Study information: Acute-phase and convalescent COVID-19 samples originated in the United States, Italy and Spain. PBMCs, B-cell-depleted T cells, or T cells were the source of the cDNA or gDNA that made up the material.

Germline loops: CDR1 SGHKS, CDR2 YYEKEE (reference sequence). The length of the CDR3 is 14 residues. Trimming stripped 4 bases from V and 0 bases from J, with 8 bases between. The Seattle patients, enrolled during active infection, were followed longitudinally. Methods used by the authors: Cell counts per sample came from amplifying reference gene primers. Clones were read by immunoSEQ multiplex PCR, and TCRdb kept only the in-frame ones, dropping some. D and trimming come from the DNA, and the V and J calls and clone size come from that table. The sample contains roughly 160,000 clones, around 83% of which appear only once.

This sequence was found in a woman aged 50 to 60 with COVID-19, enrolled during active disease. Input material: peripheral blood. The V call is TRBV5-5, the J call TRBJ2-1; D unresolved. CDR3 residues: CASSPESSYNEQFF. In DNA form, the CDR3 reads TGTGCCAGCAGCCCCGAGAGCTCCTACAATGAGCAGTTCTTC.